This TCR beta chain is drawn from a study of shared clonotypes between healthy human individuals. The protocol was immunoSEQ multiplex PCR, while the TCRdb copy is restricted to in-frame clones and leaves out a portion. This sample has 2 million to 2.5 million clones; 80% to 95% occur once, and the top ten carry around 0.4%. This sequence originates from a man younger than 35 in good health. Some clones in this sample may be carry-over from other donors' samples. Sequencing was done on a sample of naive CD4+ T cells from PBMCs. Subset meaning: CD45RA+ positively selected.

In DNA form, the CDR3 reads TGTGCCAGCAGTCCTCTACCGGGACTACGGGATAGGGATACGCAGTATTTT. This gives the protein CASSPLPGLRDRDTQYF. The chain links TRBV2 to TRBJ2-3; 7 bases map to TRBD2. The CDR3 consists of 17 residues. V gave up 5 bases and J gave up 6 bases; unmatched junction bases: 17. Germline assignment: CDR1 SNHLY and CDR2 FYNNEI.